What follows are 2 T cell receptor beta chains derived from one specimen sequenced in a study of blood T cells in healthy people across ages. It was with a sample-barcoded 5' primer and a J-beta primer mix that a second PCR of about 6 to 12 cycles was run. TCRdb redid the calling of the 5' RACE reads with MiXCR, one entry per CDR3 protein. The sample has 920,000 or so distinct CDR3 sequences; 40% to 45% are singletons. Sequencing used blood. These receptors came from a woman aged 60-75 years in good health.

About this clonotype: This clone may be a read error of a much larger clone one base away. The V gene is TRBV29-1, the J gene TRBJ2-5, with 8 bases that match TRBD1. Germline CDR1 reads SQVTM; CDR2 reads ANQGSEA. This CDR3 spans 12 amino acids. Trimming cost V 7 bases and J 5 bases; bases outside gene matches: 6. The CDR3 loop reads CSAAQGVETQYF. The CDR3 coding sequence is TGCAGCGCCGCACAGGGGGTGGAGACCCAGTACTTC. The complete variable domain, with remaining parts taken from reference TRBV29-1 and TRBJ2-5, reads SAVISQKPSRDICQRGTSLTIQCQVDSQVTMMFWYRQQPGQSLTLIATANQGSEATYESGFVIDKFPISRPNLTFSTLTVSNMSPEDSSIYLCSAAQGVETQYFGPGTRLLVL.

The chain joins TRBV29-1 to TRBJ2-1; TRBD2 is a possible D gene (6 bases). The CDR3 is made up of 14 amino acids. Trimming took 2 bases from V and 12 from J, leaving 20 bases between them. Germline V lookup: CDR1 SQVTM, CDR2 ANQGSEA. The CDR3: CSVESLASGWVQFF. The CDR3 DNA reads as TGCAGCGTTGAAAGCCTAGCGTCCGGGTGGGTGCAGTTCTTC.